This T cell receptor beta chain came from a study of shared T cell receptors in the human thymus. TCRdb's copy holds only in-frame clones and misses some; the assay was immunoSEQ multiplex PCR. Seen here are about 610,000 clones, 88% observed once, and the top ten hold over 0.008%. With respect to this clone: The junction does not match germline at one end; this may be a read error.

This sample also appeared in a second study, on human thymus T cells. In that study: Corrective surgery for congenital heart defects was being performed on the healthy Finnish infants who served as donors. Thymic tissue was derived from resections collected during corrective heart surgery. Thymic and blood repertoires appeared to carry a bias in their V and J gene usage. Related reports documented highly overlapping thymic repertoires among unrelated individuals.

The sample taken for sequencing was thymocytes. This TCR was recovered from a boy in the first two years of life with a congenital heart defect.

The chain's CDR3 is CAGSQRGGWGNEQFF. The CDR3 DNA sequence: TGTGCCGGGAGTCAGAGGGGGGGGTGGGGAAATGAGCAGTTCTTC. The chain carries TRBV30 and TRBJ2-1; possibly TRBD2 for D (7 bases). In germline, CDR1 is GTSNPN, CDR2 SVGIG (reference sequence). The CDR3 sequence is 15 residues long.